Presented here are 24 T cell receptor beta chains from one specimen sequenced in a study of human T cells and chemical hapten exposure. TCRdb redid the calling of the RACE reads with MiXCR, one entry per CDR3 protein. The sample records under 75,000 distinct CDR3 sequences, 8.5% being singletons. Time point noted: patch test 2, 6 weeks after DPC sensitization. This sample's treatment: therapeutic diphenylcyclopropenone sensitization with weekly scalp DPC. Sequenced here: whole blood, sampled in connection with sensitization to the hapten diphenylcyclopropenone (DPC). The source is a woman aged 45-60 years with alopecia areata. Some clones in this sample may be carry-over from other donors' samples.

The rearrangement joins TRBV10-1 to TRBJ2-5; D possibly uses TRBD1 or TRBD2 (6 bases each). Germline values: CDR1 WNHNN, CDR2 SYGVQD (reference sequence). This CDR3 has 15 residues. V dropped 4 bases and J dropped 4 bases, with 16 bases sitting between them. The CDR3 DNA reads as TGCGCCAGCAGTGCGACTAGGGGGGTCGGAGAGACCCAGTACTTC. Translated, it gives CASSATRGVGETQYF.

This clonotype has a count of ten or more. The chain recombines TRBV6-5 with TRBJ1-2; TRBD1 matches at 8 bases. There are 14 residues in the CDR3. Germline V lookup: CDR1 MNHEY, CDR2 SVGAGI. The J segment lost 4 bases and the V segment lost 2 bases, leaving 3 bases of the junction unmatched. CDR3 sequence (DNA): TGTGCCAGCAGTTACGGGGACAGGTTCTATGGCTACACCTTC. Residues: CASSYGDRFYGYTF.

The CDR3 DNA is TGTGCCAGCACCAGATCGAGACAGGGGGCCGGTCAGCCCCAGCATTTT. Its protein is CASTRSRQGAGQPQHF. This chain connects TRBV6-2 or TRBV6-3 to TRBJ1-5; TRBD1 matches 10 bases. This CDR3 is built from 16 residues. From germline, CDR1 is MNHEY and CDR2 SVGEGT. Trimming at V came to 7 bases and at J to 6 bases, leaving 12 bases not matched to a gene.

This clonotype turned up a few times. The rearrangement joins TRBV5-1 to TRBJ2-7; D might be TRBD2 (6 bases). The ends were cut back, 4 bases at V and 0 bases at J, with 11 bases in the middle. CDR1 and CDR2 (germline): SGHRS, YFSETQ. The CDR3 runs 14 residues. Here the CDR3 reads CASSRGTASYEQYF. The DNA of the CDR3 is TGCGCCAGCAGCCGGGGGACTGCCTCCTACGAGCAGTACTTC.

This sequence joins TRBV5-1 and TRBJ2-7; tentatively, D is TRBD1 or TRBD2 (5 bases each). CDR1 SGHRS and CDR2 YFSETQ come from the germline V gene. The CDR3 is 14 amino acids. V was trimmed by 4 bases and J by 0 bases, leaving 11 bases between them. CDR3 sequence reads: CASSVRDGSYEQYF. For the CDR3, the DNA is TGCGCCAGCAGCGTCCGGGACGGCTCCTACGAGCAGTACTTC.

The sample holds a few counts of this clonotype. The CDR3 loop reads CASSPQGATYEQYF. CDR3 in DNA: TGTGCCAGCTCACCCCAGGGGGCCACCTACGAGCAGTACTTC. The V and J genes are TRBV18 and TRBJ2-7; 8 nucleotides match TRBD1. V shed 3 bases and J 2 bases; nucleotides not matched to a gene: 3. Germline lookup yields CDR1 KGHSH and CDR2 LQKENI. This CDR3 region has 14 residues.

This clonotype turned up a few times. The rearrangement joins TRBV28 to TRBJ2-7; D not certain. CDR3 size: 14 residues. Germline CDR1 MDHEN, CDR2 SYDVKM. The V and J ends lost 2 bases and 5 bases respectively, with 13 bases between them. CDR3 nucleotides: TGTGCCAGCAGTTTAGGATTCCCAGAAGACGAGCAGTACTTC. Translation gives CASSLGFPEDEQYF. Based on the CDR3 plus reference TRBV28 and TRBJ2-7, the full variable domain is DVKVTQSSRYLVKRTGEKVFLECVQDMDHENMFWYRQDPGLGLRLIYFSYDVKMKEKGDIPEGYSVSREKKERFSLILESASTNQTSMYLCASSLGFPEDEQYFGPGTRLTVT.

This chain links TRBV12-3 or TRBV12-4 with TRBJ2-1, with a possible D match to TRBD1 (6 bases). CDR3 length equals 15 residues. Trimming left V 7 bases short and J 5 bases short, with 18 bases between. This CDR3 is CASNNRVWGDNEQFF. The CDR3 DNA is TGTGCCAGCAATAACAGGGTCTGGGGTGACAATGAGCAGTTCTTC.

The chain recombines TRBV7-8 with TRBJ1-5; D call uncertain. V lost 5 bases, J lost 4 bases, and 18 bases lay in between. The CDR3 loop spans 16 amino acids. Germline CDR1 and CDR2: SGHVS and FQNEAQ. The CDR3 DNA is TGTGCCAGCAGCCCATCGGGAGGCACAGATAATCAGCCCCAGCATTTT. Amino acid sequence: CASSPSGGTDNQPQHF.

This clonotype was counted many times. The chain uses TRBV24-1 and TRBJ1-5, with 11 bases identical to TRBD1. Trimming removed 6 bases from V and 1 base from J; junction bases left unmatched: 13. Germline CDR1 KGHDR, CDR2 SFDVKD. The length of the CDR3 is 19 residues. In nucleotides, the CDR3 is TGTGCCACCAGTAGCAATAGTTGGACAGGGGGCGCAAGCAATCAGCCCCAGCATTTT. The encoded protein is CATSSNSWTGGASNQPQHF.

The CDR3 protein is CASRRRVPYGYTF. CDR3 nucleotides: TGTGCCAGCAGAAGGAGGGTTCCCTATGGCTACACCTTC. V is TRBV21-1 and J is TRBJ1-2. TRBV21-1 is noted as a pseudogene. The CDR3 totals 13 residues.

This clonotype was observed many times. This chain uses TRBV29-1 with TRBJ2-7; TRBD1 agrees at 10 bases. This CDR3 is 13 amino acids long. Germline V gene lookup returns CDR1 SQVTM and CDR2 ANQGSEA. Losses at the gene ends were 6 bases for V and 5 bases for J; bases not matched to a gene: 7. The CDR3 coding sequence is TGCAGCGTAACCGGGACAGGGGTCCACGAGCAGTACTTC. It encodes CSVTGTGVHEQYF.

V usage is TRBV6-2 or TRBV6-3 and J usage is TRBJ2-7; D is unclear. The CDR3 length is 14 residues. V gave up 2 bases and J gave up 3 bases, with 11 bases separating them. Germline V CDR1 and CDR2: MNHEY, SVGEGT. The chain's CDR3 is CASSYGLIYYEQYF. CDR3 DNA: TGTGCCAGCAGTTACGGCCTAATTTACTACGAGCAGTACTTC.

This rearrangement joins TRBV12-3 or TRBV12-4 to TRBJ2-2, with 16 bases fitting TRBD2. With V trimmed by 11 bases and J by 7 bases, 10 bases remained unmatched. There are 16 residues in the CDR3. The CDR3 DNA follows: TGTGCCGTCTCCGGGACTAGCGGGGGGGTAGGCGGGGAGCTGTTTTTT. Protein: CAVSGTSGGVGGELFF.

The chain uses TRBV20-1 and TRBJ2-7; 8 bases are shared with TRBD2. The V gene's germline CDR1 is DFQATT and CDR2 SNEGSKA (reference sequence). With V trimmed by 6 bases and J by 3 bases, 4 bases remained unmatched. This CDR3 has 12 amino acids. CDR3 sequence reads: CSATGTSYEQYF. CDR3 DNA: TGCAGTGCAACCGGGACTAGCTACGAGCAGTACTTC.

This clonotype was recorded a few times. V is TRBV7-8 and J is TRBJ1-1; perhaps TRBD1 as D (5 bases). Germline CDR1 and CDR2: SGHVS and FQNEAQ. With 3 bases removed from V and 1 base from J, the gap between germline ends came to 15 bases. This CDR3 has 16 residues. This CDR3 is CASSFYGAYKNTEAFF. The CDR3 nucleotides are TGTGCCAGCAGCTTCTATGGGGCCTATAAGAACACTGAAGCTTTCTTT.

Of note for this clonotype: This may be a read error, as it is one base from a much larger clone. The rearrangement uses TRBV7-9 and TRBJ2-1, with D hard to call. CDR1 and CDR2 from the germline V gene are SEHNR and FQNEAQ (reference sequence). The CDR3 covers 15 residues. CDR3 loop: CASSPVNSVYNEQSF. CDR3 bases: TGTGCCAGCAGCCCGGTGAACAGTGTTTACAATGAGCAGTCCTTC.

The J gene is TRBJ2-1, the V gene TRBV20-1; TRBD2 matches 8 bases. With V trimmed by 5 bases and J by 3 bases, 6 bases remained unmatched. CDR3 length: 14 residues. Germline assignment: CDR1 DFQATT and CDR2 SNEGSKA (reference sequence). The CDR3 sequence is CSAPRGGSYNEQFF. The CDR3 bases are TGCAGTGCTCCTCGCGGGGGGAGCTACAATGAGCAGTTCTTC.

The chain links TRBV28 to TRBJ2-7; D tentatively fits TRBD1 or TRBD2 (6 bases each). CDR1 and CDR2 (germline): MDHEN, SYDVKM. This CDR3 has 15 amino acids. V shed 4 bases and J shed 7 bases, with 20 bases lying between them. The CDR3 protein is CASSSLTAKGGEQYF. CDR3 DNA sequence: TGTGCCAGCAGTTCTTTAACGGCGAAGGGGGGAGAGCAGTACTTC.

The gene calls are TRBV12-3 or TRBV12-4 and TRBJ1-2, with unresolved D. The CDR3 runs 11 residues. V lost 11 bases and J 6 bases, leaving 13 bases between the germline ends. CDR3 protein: CAGRGSDGYTF. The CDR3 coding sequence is TGTGCCGGCCGTGGCTCGGATGGCTACACCTTC.

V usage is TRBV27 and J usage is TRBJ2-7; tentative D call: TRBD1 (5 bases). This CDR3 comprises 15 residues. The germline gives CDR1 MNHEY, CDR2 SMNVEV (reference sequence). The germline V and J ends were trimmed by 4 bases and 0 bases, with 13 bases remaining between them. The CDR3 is CASSSTPTVSYEQYF. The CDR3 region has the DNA TGTGCCAGCAGTTCCACCCCGACAGTCTCCTACGAGCAGTACTTC.

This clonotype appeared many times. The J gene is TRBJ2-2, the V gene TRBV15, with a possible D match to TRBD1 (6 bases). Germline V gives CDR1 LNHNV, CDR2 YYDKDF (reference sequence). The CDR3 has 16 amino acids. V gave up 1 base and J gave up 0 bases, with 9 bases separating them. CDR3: CATSRVGQSNTGELFF. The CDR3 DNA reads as TGTGCCACCAGCAGAGTCGGACAGTCGAACACCGGGGAGCTGTTTTTT.

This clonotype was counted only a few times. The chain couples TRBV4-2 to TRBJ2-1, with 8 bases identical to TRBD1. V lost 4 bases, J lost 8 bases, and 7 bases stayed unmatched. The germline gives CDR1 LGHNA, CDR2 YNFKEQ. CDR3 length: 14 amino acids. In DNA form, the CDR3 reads TGTGCCAGCAGCCTCAGGGGGCGCAGGTATGAGCAGTTCTTC. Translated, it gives CASSLRGRRYEQFF.

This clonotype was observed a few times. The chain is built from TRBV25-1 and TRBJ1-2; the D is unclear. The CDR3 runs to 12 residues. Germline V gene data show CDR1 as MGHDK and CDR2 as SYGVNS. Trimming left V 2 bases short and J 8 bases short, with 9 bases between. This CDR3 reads CASSERLGGYTF. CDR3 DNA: TGTGCCAGCAGTGAACGCCTCGGGGGCTACACCTTC.